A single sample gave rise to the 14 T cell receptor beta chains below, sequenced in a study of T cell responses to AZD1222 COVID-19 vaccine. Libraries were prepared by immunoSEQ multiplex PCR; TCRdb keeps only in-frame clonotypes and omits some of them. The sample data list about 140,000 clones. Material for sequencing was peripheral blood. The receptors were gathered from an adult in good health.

CDR3 coding DNA: TGTGCCAGCAGTCCCAGGCCGGACAGGATCAACACTGAAGCTTTCTTT. Translation: CASSPRPDRINTEAFF. The chain couples TRBV6-6 to TRBJ1-1; 7 positions agree with TRBD1. The CDR3 sequence is 16 residues long. The V segment lost 5 bases and the J segment 2 bases; nucleotides outside the gene matches: 11. CDR1 and CDR2 from the germline V gene are MNHNY and SVGAGI (reference sequence).

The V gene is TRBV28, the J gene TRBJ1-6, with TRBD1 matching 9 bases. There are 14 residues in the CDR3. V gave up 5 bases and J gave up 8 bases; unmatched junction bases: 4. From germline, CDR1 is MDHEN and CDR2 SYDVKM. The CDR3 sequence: CASSPGQGDSPLHF. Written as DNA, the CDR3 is TGTGCCAGCAGTCCGGGACAGGGTGATTCACCCCTCCACTTT.

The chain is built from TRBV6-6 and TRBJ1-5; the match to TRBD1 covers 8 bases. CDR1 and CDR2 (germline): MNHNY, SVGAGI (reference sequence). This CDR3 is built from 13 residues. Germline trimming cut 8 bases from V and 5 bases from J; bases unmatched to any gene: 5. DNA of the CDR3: TGTGCCAGCGCGGACAGGGTGTATCAGCCCCAGCATTTT. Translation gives CASADRVYQPQHF.

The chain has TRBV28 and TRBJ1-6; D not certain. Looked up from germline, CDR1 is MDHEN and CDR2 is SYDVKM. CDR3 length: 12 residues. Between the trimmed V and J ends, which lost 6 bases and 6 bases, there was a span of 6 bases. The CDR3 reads CASSLLNSPLHF. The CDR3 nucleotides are TGTGCCAGCAGCCTCCTTAATTCACCCCTCCACTTT.

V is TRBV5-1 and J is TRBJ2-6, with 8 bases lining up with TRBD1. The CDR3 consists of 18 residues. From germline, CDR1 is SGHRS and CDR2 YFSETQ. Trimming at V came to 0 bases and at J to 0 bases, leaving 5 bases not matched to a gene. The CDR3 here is CASSLAGTGISGANVLTF. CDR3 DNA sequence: TGCGCCAGCAGCTTGGCCGGGACAGGTATCTCTGGGGCCAACGTCCTGACTTTC.

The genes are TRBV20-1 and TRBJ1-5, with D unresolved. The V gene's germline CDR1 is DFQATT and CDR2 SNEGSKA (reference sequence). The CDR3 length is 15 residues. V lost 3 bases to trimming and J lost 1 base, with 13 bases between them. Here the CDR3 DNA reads TGCAGTGCTAGTTATCCACATACCAGCAATCAGCCCCAGCATTTT. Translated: CSASYPHTSNQPQHF.

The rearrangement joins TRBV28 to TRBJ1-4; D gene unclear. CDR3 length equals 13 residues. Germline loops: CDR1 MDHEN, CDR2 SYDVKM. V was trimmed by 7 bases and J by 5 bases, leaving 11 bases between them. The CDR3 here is CASTSRANEKLFF. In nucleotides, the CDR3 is TGTGCCAGCACCTCGAGGGCAAATGAAAAACTGTTTTTT.

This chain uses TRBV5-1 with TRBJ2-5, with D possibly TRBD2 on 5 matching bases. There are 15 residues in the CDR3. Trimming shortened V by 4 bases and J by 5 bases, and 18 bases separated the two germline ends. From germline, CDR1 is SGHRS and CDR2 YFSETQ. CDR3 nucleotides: TGCGCCAGCAGCCCTGATGAGGGATTCGGGGAGACCCAGTACTTC. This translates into CASSPDEGFGETQYF.

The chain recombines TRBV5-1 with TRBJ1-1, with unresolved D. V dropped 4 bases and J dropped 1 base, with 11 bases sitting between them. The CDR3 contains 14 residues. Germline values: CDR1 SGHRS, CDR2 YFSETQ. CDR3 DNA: TGCGCCAGCAGCCCCAAGGACGGGAACACTGAAGCTTTCTTT. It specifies CASSPKDGNTEAFF.

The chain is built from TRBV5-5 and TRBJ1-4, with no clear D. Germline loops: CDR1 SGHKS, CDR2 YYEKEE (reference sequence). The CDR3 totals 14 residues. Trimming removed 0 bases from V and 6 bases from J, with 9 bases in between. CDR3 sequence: CASSLGQWDEKLFF. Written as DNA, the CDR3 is TGTGCCAGCAGCTTGGGCCAGTGGGATGAAAAACTGTTTTTT.

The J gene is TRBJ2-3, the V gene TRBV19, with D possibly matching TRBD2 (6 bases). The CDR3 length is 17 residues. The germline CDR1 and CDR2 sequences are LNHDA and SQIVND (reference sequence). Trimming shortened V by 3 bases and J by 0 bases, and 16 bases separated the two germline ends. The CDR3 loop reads CASSIGPSGVSTDTQYF. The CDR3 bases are TGTGCCAGTAGTATTGGCCCGTCGGGGGTAAGCACAGATACGCAGTATTTT.

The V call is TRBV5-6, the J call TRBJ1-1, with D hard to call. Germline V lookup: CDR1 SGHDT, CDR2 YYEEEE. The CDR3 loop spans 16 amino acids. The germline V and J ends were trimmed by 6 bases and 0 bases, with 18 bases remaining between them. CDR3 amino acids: CASTPPKAAMNTEAFF. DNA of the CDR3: TGTGCCAGCACCCCCCCCAAGGCAGCCATGAACACTGAAGCTTTCTTT.

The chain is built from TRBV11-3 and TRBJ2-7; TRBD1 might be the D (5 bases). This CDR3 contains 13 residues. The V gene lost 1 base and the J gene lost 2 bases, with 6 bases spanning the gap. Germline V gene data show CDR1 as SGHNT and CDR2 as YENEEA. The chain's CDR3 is CASSLGQTYEQYF. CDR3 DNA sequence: TGTGCCAGCAGCTTAGGACAGACCTACGAGCAGTACTTC.

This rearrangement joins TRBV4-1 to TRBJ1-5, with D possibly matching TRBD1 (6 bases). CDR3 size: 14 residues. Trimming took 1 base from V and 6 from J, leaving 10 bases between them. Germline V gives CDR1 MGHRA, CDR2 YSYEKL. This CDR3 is CASSQAGVSQPQHF. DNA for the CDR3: TGCGCCAGCAGCCAAGCAGGGGTGAGTCAGCCCCAGCATTTT.